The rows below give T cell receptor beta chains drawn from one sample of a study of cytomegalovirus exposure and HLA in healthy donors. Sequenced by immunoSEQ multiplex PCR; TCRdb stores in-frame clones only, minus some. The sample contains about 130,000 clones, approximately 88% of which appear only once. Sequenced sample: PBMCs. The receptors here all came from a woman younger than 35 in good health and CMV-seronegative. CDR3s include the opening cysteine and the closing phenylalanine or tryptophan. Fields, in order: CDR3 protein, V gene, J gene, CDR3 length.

CASSRGDTYEQYF,TRBV5-4,TRBJ2-7,13
CAIRGGATDTQYF,TRBV10-3,TRBJ2-3,13
CASSLLQGVGYF,TRBV28,TRBJ2-7,12
CASSPRGSGANVLTF,TRBV5-1,TRBJ2-6,15
CASSTTGSSYEQYF,TRBV19,TRBJ2-7,14
CASSLAATGEQYF,TRBV7-9,TRBJ2-7,13
CASSFYAGVRLREQFF,TRBV7-2,TRBJ2-1,16
CASSSLGPLYNEQFF,TRBV28,TRBJ2-1,15
CASSVGSSQGLDEQFF,TRBV9,TRBJ2-1,16
CASSKGLASSYNEQFF,TRBV27,TRBJ2-1,16
CAWCRGQSTDTQYF,TRBV30,TRBJ2-3,14
CASSPGAGGKLFF,TRBV18,TRBJ1-4,13
CASSVGQSYEQYF,TRBV28,TRBJ2-7,13
CASTVNTEAFF,TRBV6-5,TRBJ1-1,11
CASSLAAINEQFF,TRBV19,TRBJ2-1,13
CASRLRASGGYEQYF,TRBV6-5,TRBJ2-7,15
CASSLGNGGISTDTQYF,TRBV28,TRBJ2-3,17
CASSWTSGSEFGTQYF,TRBV28,TRBJ2-5,16
CASSEVGGSTEAFF,TRBV6-1,TRBJ1-1,14